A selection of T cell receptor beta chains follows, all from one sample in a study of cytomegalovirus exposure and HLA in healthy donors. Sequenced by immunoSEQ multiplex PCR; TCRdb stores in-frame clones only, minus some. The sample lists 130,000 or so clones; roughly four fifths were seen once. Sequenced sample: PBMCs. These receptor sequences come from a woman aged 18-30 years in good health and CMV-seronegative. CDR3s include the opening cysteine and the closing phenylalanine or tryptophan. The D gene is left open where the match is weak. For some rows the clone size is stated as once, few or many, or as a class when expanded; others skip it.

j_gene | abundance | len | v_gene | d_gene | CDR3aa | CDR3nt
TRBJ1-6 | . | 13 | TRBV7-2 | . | CASNPQGNSPLHF | TGTGCCAGCAACCCTCAGGGTAATTCACCCCTCCACTTT
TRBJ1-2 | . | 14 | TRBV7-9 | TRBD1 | CASSRTGWVYGYTF | TGTGCCAGCAGCCGGACAGGGTGGGTGTATGGCTACACCTTC
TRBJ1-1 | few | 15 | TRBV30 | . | CAWRGGFWDGTEAFF | TGTGCCTGGAGGGGCGGGTTTTGGGATGGCACTGAAGCTTTCTTT
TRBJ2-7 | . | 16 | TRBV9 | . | CASSPRGSGSSYEQYF | TGTGCCAGCAGCCCCCGGGGGTCAGGAAGCTCCTACGAGCAGTACTTC
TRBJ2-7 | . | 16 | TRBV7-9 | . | CASSLALLGSSYEQYF | TGTGCCAGCAGCTTAGCGCTACTGGGGAGCTCCTACGAGCAGTACTTC
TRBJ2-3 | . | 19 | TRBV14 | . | CASSQGRLLAVSVTDTQYF | TGTGCCAGCAGCCAAGGGAGATTGCTAGCAGTTAGCGTCACAGATACGCAGTATTTT
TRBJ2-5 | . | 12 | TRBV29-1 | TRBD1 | CSVDQGEETQYF | TGCAGCGTTGACCAGGGGGAAGAGACCCAGTACTTC
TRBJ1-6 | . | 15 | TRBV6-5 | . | CASSYSQGPNSPLHF | TGTGCCAGCAGTTACTCCCAGGGTCCCAATTCACCCCTCCACTTT
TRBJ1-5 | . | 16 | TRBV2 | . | CASKRTPTGPDQPQHF | TGTGCCAGCAAAAGAACTCCCACAGGGCCGGATCAGCCCCAGCATTTT
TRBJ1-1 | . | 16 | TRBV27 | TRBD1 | CASSSRTGIAGTEAFF | TGTGCCAGCAGTTCTCGGACAGGGATCGCGGGCACTGAAGCTTTCTTT
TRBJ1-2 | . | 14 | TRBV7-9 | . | CSSSLGGAGYGYTF | TGTTCCAGCAGCCTCGGGGGGGCAGGCTATGGCTACACCTTC
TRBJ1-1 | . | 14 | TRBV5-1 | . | CASNQGGPNTEAFF | TGCGCCAGCAACCAGGGAGGTCCTAACACTGAAGCTTTCTTT
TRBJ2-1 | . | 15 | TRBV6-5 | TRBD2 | CASSPGGGSYNEQFF | TGTGCCAGCAGCCCGGGGGGGGGCTCCTACAATGAGCAGTTCTTC
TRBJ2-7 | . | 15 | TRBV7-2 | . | CASSLATGPPYEQYF | TGTGCCAGCAGCCTAGCGACAGGGCCTCCCTACGAGCAGTACTTC
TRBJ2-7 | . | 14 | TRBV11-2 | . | CASSFGQGIYEQYF | TGTGCCAGCAGCTTCGGGCAGGGGATATACGAGCAGTACTTC
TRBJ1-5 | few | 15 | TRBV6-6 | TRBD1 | CASSRGQYSNQPQHF | TGTGCCAGCAGTAGGGGACAGTATAGCAATCAGCCCCAGCATTTT
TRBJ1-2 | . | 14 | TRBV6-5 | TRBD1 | CASSYLGQGSGYTF | TGTGCCAGCAGTTACCTGGGACAGGGCAGTGGCTACACCTTC
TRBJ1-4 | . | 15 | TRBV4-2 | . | CASSQAGVFNEKLFF | TGTGCCAGCAGCCAAGCCGGGGTGTTTAATGAAAAACTGTTTTTT
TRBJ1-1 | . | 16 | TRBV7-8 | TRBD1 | CASSLGQGAGNTEAFF | TGTGCCAGCAGCCTCGGACAGGGCGCGGGGAACACTGAAGCTTTCTTT
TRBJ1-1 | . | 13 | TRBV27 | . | CASRRGAGTEAFF | TGTGCCAGCAGGCGGGGGGCGGGCACTGAAGCTTTCTTT
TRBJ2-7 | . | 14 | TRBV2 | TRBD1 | CASRMTGGWYEQYF | TGTGCCAGCAGGATGACAGGGGGATGGTACGAGCAGTACTTC
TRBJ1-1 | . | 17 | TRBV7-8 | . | CASSLADYSAVFRGAFF | TGTGCCAGCAGCTTAGCTGATTATAGCGCAGTCTTCCGTGGAGCTTTCTTT
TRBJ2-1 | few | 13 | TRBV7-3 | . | CASSSPGYNEQFF | TGTGCCAGCAGCTCCCCCGGCTACAATGAGCAGTTCTTC
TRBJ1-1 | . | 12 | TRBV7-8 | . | CASSLAAVEAFF | TGTGCCAGCAGCTTAGCGGCAGTTGAAGCTTTCTTT
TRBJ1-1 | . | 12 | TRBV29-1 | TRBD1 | CSVERPGGLAFF | TGCAGCGTTGAACGGCCAGGGGGCTTAGCTTTCTTT
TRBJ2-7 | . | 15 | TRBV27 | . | CASSLNGRAPYEQYF | TGTGCCAGCAGTTTAAACGGGCGGGCTCCCTACGAGCAGTACTTC
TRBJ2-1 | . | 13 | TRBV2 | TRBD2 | CASGWTSLAEQFF | TGTGCCAGCGGTTGGACTAGCCTCGCGGAGCAGTTCTTC
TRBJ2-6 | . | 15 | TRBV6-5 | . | CASSYLTIGANVLTF | TGTGCCAGCAGTTACTTGACTATCGGGGCCAACGTCCTGACTTTC
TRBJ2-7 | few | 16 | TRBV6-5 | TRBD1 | CASSYPPGTGRDEQYF | TGTGCCAGCAGTTACCCCCCGGGGACAGGGAGGGACGAGCAGTACTTC
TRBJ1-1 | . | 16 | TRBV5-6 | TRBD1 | CASSAGFRQGNTEAFF | TGTGCCAGCAGCGCCGGGTTTCGACAGGGGAACACTGAAGCTTTCTTT
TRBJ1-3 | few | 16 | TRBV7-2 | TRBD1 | CASSTGQPRSGNTIYF | TGTGCCAGCAGCACGGGACAGCCCAGGTCTGGAAACACCATATATTTT
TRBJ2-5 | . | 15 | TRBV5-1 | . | CASSPDGADQETQYF | TGCGCCAGCAGCCCGGATGGGGCAGATCAAGAGACCCAGTACTTC
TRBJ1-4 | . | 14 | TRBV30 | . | CAWEGVRTNEKLFF | TGTGCCTGGGAAGGGGTGAGAACTAATGAAAAACTGTTTTTT
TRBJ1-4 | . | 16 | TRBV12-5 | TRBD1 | CASGLVAGGRDEKLFF | TGTGCTAGTGGTTTGGTGGCAGGGGGACGGGATGAAAAACTGTTTTTT
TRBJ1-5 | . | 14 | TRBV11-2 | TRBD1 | CASSLGTGSQPQHF | TGTGCCAGCAGCTTAGGGACAGGGAGTCAGCCCCAGCATTTT
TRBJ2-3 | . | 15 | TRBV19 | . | CASREQQGGKDTQYF | TGTGCCAGTAGGGAGCAGCAGGGTGGGAAAGATACGCAGTATTTT
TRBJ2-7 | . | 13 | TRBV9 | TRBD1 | CASSPRTGTEQYF | TGTGCCAGCAGCCCTCGGACAGGGACCGAGCAGTACTTC
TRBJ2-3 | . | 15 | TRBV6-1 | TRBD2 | CASTQLAGDRDTQYF | TGTGCCTCAACCCAATTAGCGGGGGACCGAGATACGCAGTATTTT
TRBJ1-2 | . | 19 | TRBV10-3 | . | CAISDPGYREKLLNYGYTF | TGTGCCATCAGTGACCCCGGTTACCGGGAAAAACTACTTAACTATGGCTACACCTTC
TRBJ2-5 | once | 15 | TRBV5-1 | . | CASSLGGLSQETQYF | TGCGCCAGCAGCTTGGGGGGACTGAGCCAAGAGACCCAGTACTTC
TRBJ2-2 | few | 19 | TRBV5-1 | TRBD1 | CASSSSPPGQGPGTGELFF | TGCGCCAGCAGTTCCTCCCCTCCGGGACAGGGGCCTGGCACCGGGGAGCTGTTTTTT
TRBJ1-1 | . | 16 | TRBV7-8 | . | CASSLVAPPAGTEAFF | TGTGCCAGCAGCTTAGTTGCCCCCCCGGCAGGGACTGAAGCTTTCTTT
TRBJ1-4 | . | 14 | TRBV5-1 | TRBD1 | CASSLGDRGEKLFF | TGCGCCAGCAGCTTGGGGGACAGGGGAGAAAAACTGTTTTTT
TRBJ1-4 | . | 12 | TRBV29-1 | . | CSAGQMGEKLFF | TGCAGCGCTGGACAGATGGGTGAAAAACTGTTTTTT
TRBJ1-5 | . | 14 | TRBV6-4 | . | CASIKGRIGQPQHF | TGTGCCAGCATTAAGGGGCGAATCGGTCAGCCCCAGCATTTT
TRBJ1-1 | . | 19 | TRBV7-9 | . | CASSLENWIGLGVNTEAFF | TGTGCCAGCAGCTTAGAAAATTGGATTGGCCTGGGAGTAAACACTGAAGCTTTCTTT
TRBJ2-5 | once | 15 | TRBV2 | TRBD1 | CASSWDRGYQETQYF | TGTGCCAGCAGTTGGGACAGGGGGTACCAAGAGACCCAGTACTTC
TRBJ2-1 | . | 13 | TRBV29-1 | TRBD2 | CSVGLAGGREQFF | TGCAGCGTTGGTTTAGCGGGGGGGCGGGAGCAGTTCTTC